Included here is one T cell receptor (beta chain) sequence, with context. In the study's own analysis: From reference gene primer amplification, estimates of nucleated cell counts were derived. Profiling relied on immunoSEQ multiplex PCR, and the TCRdb table lists in-frame clones only, not all of them. The V and J calls and the clone size are those of that table, but D and trimming were determined from the DNA. Altogether about 74,000 clones are present, approximately 88% being singletons, with the ten largest covering 6% to 7.5%. These data originate in a study of blood T cell repertoires in COVID-19. Across the whole study: The United States, Italy and Spain were the sources of the acute and convalescent COVID-19 samples. PBMCs, B-cell-depleted T cells, or T cells provided the cDNA or gDNA that made up the material.

Between the trimmed V and J ends, which lost 2 bases and 0 bases, there was a span of 9 bases. The germline V gene has CDR1 MNHEY and CDR2 SMNVEV (reference sequence). CDR3 length: 15 residues. V gene TRBV27 combines with J gene TRBJ2-3, with D unclear. The source of this sequence is an elderly woman with acute or convalescent COVID-19. Sequencing was done on a sample of peripheral blood. CDR3 amino acids: CASSLGLGSTDTQYF. The DNA of the CDR3 is TGTGCCAGCAGTTTAGGGCTTGGGAGCACAGATACGCAGTATTTT.